The 15 T cell receptor beta chains given below trace back to one sample, sequenced in a study of shared clonotypes between healthy human individuals. Assay used: immunoSEQ multiplex PCR; TCRdb lists only in-frame clones, some missing. The sample shows 1.4 million or so clones, around 98.5% of them seen only once. Input material: naive CD4+ T cells sorted from blood. Subset here: CD45RA+ positively selected. The receptors shown here come from a man aged 25 to 40 in good health.

This clone was counted once. J is TRBJ2-5 and V is TRBV5-4; 9 bases map to TRBD2. J gave up 3 bases and V 4 bases, and 7 bases lay outside the gene matches. Germline V gives CDR1 SGHNT, CDR2 YYREEE (reference sequence). The CDR3 has 15 residues. The CDR3 sequence is CASSPTLAGEETQYF. In DNA form, the CDR3 reads TGTGCCAGCAGCCCCACCTTAGCGGGAGAAGAGACCCAGTACTTC.

The V gene is TRBV10-1, the J gene TRBJ2-7, with a possible D match to TRBD2 (6 bases). Per the germline V gene, CDR1 is WNHNN and CDR2 is SYGVQD (reference sequence). The CDR3 spans 15 residues. V lost 7 bases, J lost 2 bases, and 18 bases lay in between. CDR3 nucleotides: TGCGCCAGCACCACCCGGGACGGGGGTGCCTACGAGCAGTACTTC. This sequence encodes CASTTRDGGAYEQYF.

The rearrangement uses TRBV6-1 and TRBJ1-3; weak D call: TRBD1 (5 bases). CDR1 and CDR2 from the germline V gene are MNHNS and SASEGT. V was pared by 3 bases and J by 5 bases, with 14 bases between. The CDR3 spans 15 residues. The CDR3 sequence: CASSDGGVGRNTIYF. CDR3 nucleotide sequence: TGTGCCAGCAGTGATGGAGGGGTCGGGAGAAACACCATATATTTT.

In DNA, the CDR3 is TGTGCCACCAGCAGAGATCAGACAGGGTGGTCAGATACGCAGTATTTT. Encoded protein: CATSRDQTGWSDTQYF. This rearrangement joins TRBV15 to TRBJ2-3; 7 nucleotides line up with TRBD1. CDR1 and CDR2 from the germline V gene are LNHNV and YYDKDF (reference sequence). This CDR3 region has 16 residues. The V gene end was trimmed by 0 bases and the J gene end by 4 bases; junction bases not matched to a gene: 7.

This chain uses TRBV19 with TRBJ2-7; D remains ambiguous. The CDR3 consists of 14 residues. CDR1 is LNHDA and CDR2 is SQIVND in the germline V gene (reference sequence). Trimming removed 3 bases at V and 0 bases at J, with 9 bases between. DNA for the CDR3: TGTGCCAGTAGTATCAAGGACGACTCCTACGAGCAGTACTTC. Translation gives CASSIKDDSYEQYF.

The chain joins TRBV5-4 to TRBJ1-1; TRBD1 is a possible D gene (5 bases). In germline, CDR1 is SGHNT, CDR2 YYREEE (reference sequence). There are 14 residues in the CDR3. The V end was cut by 0 bases, the J end by 2 bases, with 8 bases between. The CDR3 sequence is CASSLDRSNTEAFF. The DNA of the CDR3 is TGTGCCAGCAGCTTGGACAGGTCTAACACTGAAGCTTTCTTT.

The genes are TRBV19 and TRBJ2-1, with 11 bases identical to TRBD2. V lost 8 bases to trimming and J lost 4 bases; unmatched junction nucleotides: 4. This CDR3 contains 14 residues. CDR1 and CDR2 (germline): LNHDA, SQIVND (reference sequence). CDR3 residues: CASSTSGSYNEQFF. The CDR3 nucleotides read TGTGCCAGTTCAACTAGCGGGAGTTACAATGAGCAGTTCTTC.

V is TRBV1 and J is TRBJ2-3; TRBD2 reflects the table's D call only, with no check against the DNA. TRBV1 is noted as a pseudogene. The CDR3 covers 21 residues. The CDR3: CTSSQVESRCRLAASTDTQYF. Written as DNA, the CDR3 is TGCACCAGCAGCCAAGTTGAATCTCGATGTCGCCTAGCGGCAAGCACAGATACGCAGTATTTT.

The rearrangement joins TRBV10-1 to TRBJ2-7; 14 positions match TRBD2. Germline trimming cut 3 bases from V and 7 bases from J; bases unmatched to any gene: 8. Germline assignment: CDR1 WNHNN and CDR2 SYGVQD (reference sequence). This CDR3 is 16 amino acids long. The CDR3: CASSDGGLAGGYEQYF. CDR3 nucleotide sequence: TGCGCCAGCAGTGACGGTGGACTAGCGGGAGGATATGAGCAGTACTTC.

The V call is TRBV13, the J call TRBJ2-7; 9 bases are a match to TRBD2. CDR3 size: 20 residues. CDR1 PRHDT and CDR2 FYEKMQ come from the germline V gene (reference sequence). Trimming took 3 bases from V and 4 from J; bases not matched to a gene: 22. The CDR3 here is CASSFSILAGLGARAYEQYF. In nucleotides, the CDR3 is TGTGCCAGCAGCTTCTCTATTCTAGCGGGACTAGGGGCCAGGGCATACGAGCAGTACTTC.

The chain combines TRBV29-1 with TRBJ1-3; D gene ambiguous. CDR3 length: 13 residues. Germline V gene data show CDR1 as SQVTM and CDR2 as ANQGSEA. Trimming stripped 5 bases from V and 3 bases from J, with 11 bases between. CDR3 nucleotides: TGCAGCGTTCCCGGGGTGCTTGGAAACACCATATATTTT. Translation: CSVPGVLGNTIYF.

The chain combines TRBV6-6 with TRBJ2-7; D possibly corresponds to TRBD1 (6 bases). This CDR3 spans 13 amino acids. Germline assignment: CDR1 MNHNY and CDR2 SVGAGI (reference sequence). Trimming removed 6 bases at V and 2 bases at J, with 11 bases between. CDR3 in amino acids: CASSQGTTYEQYF. The CDR3 DNA reads TGTGCCAGCAGCCAGGGGACAACCTACGAGCAGTACTTC.

The gene calls are TRBV5-1 and TRBJ2-7; D remains ambiguous. Germline values: CDR1 SGHRS, CDR2 YFSETQ. The CDR3 is 15 residues long. Trimming cost V 3 bases and J 2 bases, with 15 bases left between them. The CDR3 DNA sequence: TGCGCCAGCAGCTACTTTGGCCTTGGGGCCTACGAGCAGTACTTC. Protein product: CASSYFGLGAYEQYF.

This rearrangement joins TRBV18 to TRBJ1-3; D uncertain. The CDR3 is made up of 15 amino acids. V gave up 4 bases and J gave up 2 bases, with 12 bases separating them. Per germline, CDR1 KGHSH and CDR2 LQKENI. The CDR3 here is CASSLRQGPGNTIYF. The DNA for the CDR3 is TGTGCCAGCTCACTAAGACAAGGACCTGGAAACACCATATATTTT. Filled out from reference TRBV18 and TRBJ1-3, the complete variable domain reads NAGVMQNPRHLVRRRGQEARLRCSPMKGHSHVYWYRQLPEEGLKFMVYLQKENIIDESGMPKERFSAEFPKEGPSILRIQQVVRGDSAAYFCASSLRQGPGNTIYFGEGSWLTVV.

About this clone: This sample also contains other DNA sequences that code for the same CDR3. The chain employs TRBV5-4 and TRBJ2-1; D unresolved. The CDR3 is 15 residues long. CDR1 is SGHNT, CDR2 YYREEE, per germline (reference sequence). Trimming removed 0 bases from V and 0 bases from J, with 7 bases in between. CDR3 residues: CASSLGGPSYNEQFF. CDR3 DNA sequence: TGTGCCAGCAGCTTGGGTGGCCCCTCCTACAATGAGCAGTTCTTC.